This TCR beta chain came from a study of HIV-infected children after antiretroviral therapy interruption. Study as a whole: Weeks 0, 12, interruption end (24 or 48), and about 3 years post-study gave interruption-arm samples.

This clonotype came up a few times. Its antigen remains unidentified. Treatment described: PENTA 11 planned treatment interruption arm or continuous ART arm. RNA-based 3' RACE libraries used unique molecular identifiers. TCRdb passed the 3' RACE reads through MiXCR, listing each CDR3 protein once. The sample shows some 90,000 distinct CDR3 sequences, about 7% of them seen only once. CDR3 length: 19 amino acids. V dropped 6 bases and J dropped 0; count of bases not matched to a gene: 12. Germline loops: CDR1 MNHNY, CDR2 SVGAGI (reference sequence). Findings and caveats of the study: Naive CD4+ sequences overlapped less between time points once interruption began. The CD45RA+ naive sort may contain some EMRA or stem memory cells.

The TCR originated in a pool of human donors with HIV. Specimen: CD45RA+ CD4+ T cells from PBMCs, pooled from several time points, collected from a donor given antiretroviral therapy, either interrupted or continuous. Subset reported: naive CD4+ CD45RA+ CD45RO- T cells. This chain connects TRBV6-6 to TRBJ2-1; 12 bases are shared with TRBD2. CDR3 amino acids: CASRGRLAGDPSSYNEQFF. The CDR3 nucleotides read TGTGCCAGCAGAGGCCGACTAGCGGGGGACCCAAGCTCCTACAATGAGCAGTTCTTC.